The 28 T cell receptor beta chains presented below share a single source sample, sequenced in a study of blood T cell repertoires in COVID-19. The table came from immunoSEQ multiplex PCR; TCRdb's copy has only in-frame clones and leaves some out. The repertoire holds more than 50,000 clones, with roughly 91% as singletons. The sequenced material came from peripheral blood. These receptors came from a human donor in a cohort sampled during active COVID-19.

The chain uses TRBV5-1 and TRBJ2-3; the match to TRBD2 covers 7 bases. Germline V lookup: CDR1 SGHRS, CDR2 YFSETQ. The CDR3 sequence is 18 residues long. J lost 4 bases, V lost 0 bases, and 14 bases had no gene match. The CDR3 region has the DNA TGCGCCAGCAGCTTGGGGCCACGAGCGGGGAGCGCCCCAGATACGCAGTATTTT. Translation gives CASSLGPRAGSAPDTQYF.

The rearrangement links TRBV5-4 to TRBJ2-7; weak D call: TRBD1 (6 bases). CDR1 SGHNT and CDR2 YYREEE come from the germline V gene (reference sequence). This CDR3 is built from 14 residues. Trimming removed 1 base at V and 1 base at J, with 9 bases between. CDR3 coding DNA: TGTGCCAGCAGCTTGAGCGACAGGTCCTACGAGCAGTACTTC. Translation gives CASSLSDRSYEQYF.

The chain recombines TRBV27 with TRBJ2-2; 9 bases match TRBD2. V lost 9 bases to trimming and J lost 0 bases; unmatched junction nucleotides: 8. The CDR3 consists of 16 residues. Germline V gene lookup returns CDR1 MNHEY and CDR2 SMNVEV (reference sequence). The CDR3 bases are TGTGCCAGTTTACCGGGACTAGCAGCGAACACCGGGGAGCTGTTTTTT. This translates into CASLPGLAANTGELFF.

The CDR3 DNA follows: TGTGCCAGAGGGGGTGGTCCAGATGAGCAGTTCTTC. The encoded protein is CARGGGPDEQFF. The chain uses TRBV2 and TRBJ2-1; D might be TRBD1 (6 bases). The CDR3 covers 12 residues. Deletions cut 9 bases from V and 8 bases from J, with 14 bases between. Germline CDR1 is SNHLY and CDR2 is FYNNEI.

This sequence joins TRBV5-1 and TRBJ2-7; D gene ambiguous. The ends were cut back, 4 bases at V and 3 bases at J, with 14 bases in the middle. The CDR3 spans 14 residues. Germline V CDR1 and CDR2: SGHRS, YFSETQ. The CDR3 DNA sequence: TGCGCCAGCAGCCAGAGGTCCGGAGACTACGAGCAGTACTTC. Amino acids: CASSQRSGDYEQYF.

J is TRBJ1-4 and V is TRBV5-4; D call uncertain. Trimming removed 7 bases at V and 6 bases at J, with 13 bases between. The germline gives CDR1 SGHNT, CDR2 YYREEE (reference sequence). The CDR3 consists of 13 residues. The CDR3 here is CASGLALDEKLFF. CDR3 DNA: TGTGCCAGCGGCCTGGCTCTCGATGAAAAACTGTTTTTT. Full variable domain (rest looked up from reference TRBV5-4 and TRBJ1-4): ETGVTQSPTHLIKTRGQQVTLRCSSQSGHNTVSWYQQALGQGPQFIFQYYREEENGRGNFPPRFSGLQFPNYSSELNVNALELDDSALYLCASGLALDEKLFFGSGTQLSVL.

The chain has TRBV5-1 and TRBJ2-2; the match to TRBD1 covers 9 bases. Germline CDR1 is SGHRS and CDR2 is YFSETQ. The CDR3 is 14 amino acids. J was trimmed by 3 bases and V by 3 bases; bases with no gene match: 0. The CDR3 loop reads CASSWTGDTGELFF. The DNA for the CDR3 is TGCGCCAGCAGCTGGACAGGGGACACCGGGGAGCTGTTTTTT.

This chain links TRBV11-3 with TRBJ2-2, with D perhaps TRBD1 (5 bases). Trimming pared 3 bases from V and 0 bases from J, leaving 11 bases between. The CDR3 is 16 amino acids. Per germline, CDR1 SGHNT and CDR2 YENEEA. The CDR3 DNA sequence: TGTGCCAGCAGCTTCGCGGACACCTCGAACACCGGGGAGCTGTTTTTT. Translating gives CASSFADTSNTGELFF.

V is TRBV29-1 and J is TRBJ2-6; D unresolved. CDR1 and CDR2 (germline): SQVTM, ANQGSEA. V was shortened by 2 bases and J by 2 bases, with 13 bases between the two germline ends. This CDR3 region has 16 residues. CDR3 nucleotides: TGCAGCGTTGAAAGTCTCGGGTCTCCTGGGGCCAACGTCCTGACTTTC. It specifies CSVESLGSPGANVLTF. The whole variable domain, filled in from reference TRBV29-1 and TRBJ2-6, reads SAVISQKPSRDICQRGTSLTIQCQVDSQVTMMFWYRQQPGQSLTLIATANQGSEATYESGFVIDKFPISRPNLTFSTLTVSNMSPEDSSIYLCSVESLGSPGANVLTFGAGSRLTVL.

The V call is TRBV2, the J call TRBJ2-7; 9 nucleotides line up with TRBD2. Per the germline V gene, CDR1 is SNHLY and CDR2 is FYNNEI. The length of the CDR3 is 15 residues. J lost 4 bases, V lost 4 bases, and 8 bases had no gene match. The CDR3 nucleotides read TGTGCCAGCAGTGGAGAAGCGGGAGGCCCTTACGAGCAGTACTTC. Protein product: CASSGEAGGPYEQYF.

The chain combines TRBV5-4 with TRBJ1-5, with a weak D call TRBD1 (6 bases). The CDR3 is 16 residues long. Trimming took off 1 base at V and 2 bases at J, with 13 bases between the two ends. Per germline, CDR1 SGHNT and CDR2 YYREEE (reference sequence). The chain's CDR3 is CASSLRGSGGNQPQHF. The CDR3 DNA reads TGTGCCAGCAGCTTGCGGGGCTCAGGGGGCAATCAGCCCCAGCATTTT.

The genes are TRBV18 and TRBJ2-2, with 9 bases lining up with TRBD2. V shed 3 bases, J shed 4 bases, and the junction held 9 bases outside the gene matches. The germline CDR1 and CDR2 sequences are KGHSH and LQKENI. This CDR3 is 17 amino acids long. The CDR3 nucleotides are TGTGCCAGCTCACCGGTTGGCGGGAGGGCCTTCACCGGGGAGCTGTTTTTT. This codes for CASSPVGGRAFTGELFF.

This chain joins TRBV7-3 and TRBJ2-2, with 8 bases fitting TRBD1. Unmatched junction bases numbered 2, after V lost 5 bases and J lost 3 bases. This CDR3 is built from 14 residues. Germline values: CDR1 SGHTA, CDR2 FQGTGA. The CDR3 is CASSPDRDTGELFF. The CDR3 nucleotides are TGTGCCAGCAGCCCGGACAGGGACACCGGGGAGCTGTTTTTT.

This clone was seen once. This chain connects TRBV6-2 or TRBV6-3 to TRBJ1-4; weak D call: TRBD1 (5 bases). CDR3 length: 13 residues. Germline CDR1 is MNHEY and CDR2 is SVGEGT. The V end lost 6 bases, the J end lost 6 bases, and 11 bases lay between the germline ends. CDR3: CASSTGMDEKLFF. The CDR3 DNA follows: TGTGCCAGCAGCACAGGAATGGATGAAAAACTGTTTTTT.

This clone came up once. The V and J genes are TRBV7-2 and TRBJ1-3; maybe TRBD1 (6 bases). The V end was cut by 5 bases, the J end by 4 bases, with 15 bases between. Germline-derived CDR1 and CDR2 are SGHTA and FQGNSA. This CDR3 has 15 residues. As DNA, the CDR3 is TGTGCCAGCAGCCCCCAGGGGATGGGAGGAAACACCATATATTTT. Translation: CASSPQGMGGNTIYF.

V usage is TRBV29-1 and J usage is TRBJ2-5; TRBD2 matches 13 bases. Unmatched junction bases numbered 4, after V lost 4 bases and J lost 5 bases. This CDR3 is 14 amino acids long. From germline, CDR1 is SQVTM and CDR2 ANQGSEA. CDR3 in amino acids: CSVGTSGRGETQYF. The CDR3, as DNA: TGCAGCGTTGGGACTAGCGGGAGAGGGGAGACCCAGTACTTC.

This clone was seen just once. The chain uses TRBV19 and TRBJ2-2, with TRBD1 identical over 7 bases. In germline, CDR1 is LNHDA, CDR2 SQIVND (reference sequence). The CDR3 has 18 residues. V lost 4 bases and J lost 0; bases outside the gene matches: 11. This CDR3 reads CASSTIRTGEANTGELFF. The CDR3 bases are TGTGCCAGTAGTACAATCAGGACAGGAGAAGCGAACACCGGGGAGCTGTTTTTT.

In regard to this clone: The junction shows a germline mismatch at one end, possibly a read error. This chain connects TRBV7-7 to TRBJ2-5; TRBD2 aligns across 8 bases. CDR3 length: 16 residues. Germline V gene sequence: CDR1 SSHAT, CDR2 FNYEAQ (reference sequence). DNA for the CDR3: TGTGCTAGCAGCTTAGGTGGGAGCGGGAGTGTAGAGACCCAGTACTTC. Its protein product is CASSLGGSGSVETQYF.

This rearrangement joins TRBV6-2 or TRBV6-3 to TRBJ2-7; TRBD1 aligns across 9 bases. CDR1 and CDR2 from the germline V gene are MNHEY and SVGEGT. J lost 2 bases, V lost 4 bases, and 6 bases had no gene match. The CDR3 runs 15 residues. This CDR3 reads CASSLRRQGAYEQYF. In nucleotides, the CDR3 is TGTGCCAGCAGTTTGCGCCGACAGGGGGCCTACGAGCAGTACTTC.

The rearrangement links TRBV11-1 to TRBJ2-7; a weak D match, TRBD1 (6 bases). CDR3 length: 14 residues. Germline CDR1 reads SGHAT; CDR2 reads FQDESV (reference sequence). The germline V and J ends were trimmed by 4 bases and 1 base, with 11 bases remaining between them. The DNA of the CDR3 is TGTGCCAGCAGCTGGACAGCTTTGTCCTACGAGCAGTACTTC. Protein: CASSWTALSYEQYF. Combining the CDR3 with reference TRBV11-1 and TRBJ2-7 gives the whole variable domain EAEVAQSPRYKITEKSQAVAFWCDPISGHATLYWYRQILGQGPELLVQFQDESVVDDSQLPKDRFSAERLKGVDSTLKIQPAELGDSAMYLCASSWTALSYEQYFGPGTRLTVT.

The count of this clone is one. Written as DNA, the CDR3 is TGTGCCAGCAGCTTGACCGCAGGGGGCTACGAGCAGTACTTC. Amino acid sequence: CASSLTAGGYEQYF. The chain couples TRBV5-4 to TRBJ2-7, with 7 positions matching TRBD1. This CDR3 comprises 14 residues. V was clipped by 1 base and J by 3 bases; unmatched bases: 4. The V gene's germline CDR1 is SGHNT and CDR2 YYREEE (reference sequence).

The chain has TRBV27 and TRBJ2-7, with D possibly being TRBD1 (5 bases). This CDR3 comprises 14 residues. Trimming cost V 5 bases and J 7 bases, with 18 bases left between them. CDR1 and CDR2 from the germline V gene are MNHEY and SMNVEV (reference sequence). CDR3 sequence (DNA): TGTGCCAGCAGTCTCTCTAGACAGTATTTTGAGCAGTACTTC. This codes for CASSLSRQYFEQYF.

The V gene is TRBV7-8, the J gene TRBJ1-1, with 9 bases lining up with TRBD1. Trimming removed 5 bases from V and 5 bases from J; junction bases left unmatched: 9. The CDR3 loop spans 15 amino acids. CDR1 is SGHVS, CDR2 FQNEAQ, per germline. In DNA, the CDR3 is TGTGCCAGCAGCGAAAGGACAGGGGTAAGAACTGAAGCTTTCTTT. Its translation: CASSERTGVRTEAFF.

The chain carries TRBV5-1 and TRBJ2-2; D not certain. Germline CDR1 is SGHRS and CDR2 is YFSETQ. The CDR3 extends over 15 amino acids. V lost 0 bases, J lost 2 bases, and 8 bases lay in between. The DNA for the CDR3 is TGCGCCAGCAGCTTGGCAGGTAGAAACACCGGGGAGCTGTTTTTT. Its translation: CASSLAGRNTGELFF. The whole variable domain, remainder taken from reference TRBV5-1 and TRBJ2-2, is KAGVTQTPRYLIKTRGQQVTLSCSPISGHRSVSWYQQTPGQGLQFLFEYFSETQRNKGNFPGRFSGRQFSNSRSEMNVSTLELGDSALYLCASSLAGRNTGELFFGEGSRLTVL.

V usage is TRBV5-6 and J usage is TRBJ1-2, with 7 bases fitting TRBD1. This CDR3 contains 12 residues. V shed 4 bases and J 9 bases; nucleotides not matched to a gene: 6. Germline V gene data show CDR1 as SGHDT and CDR2 as YYEEEE. The CDR3 sequence: CASSNRGGSYTF. The CDR3 coding sequence is TGTGCCAGCAGCAACAGGGGTGGCAGCTACACCTTC.

The chain uses TRBV5-1 and TRBJ2-7; D not certain. V lost 1 base and J 6 bases, leaving 14 bases between the germline ends. Germline loops: CDR1 SGHRS, CDR2 YFSETQ. This CDR3 has 14 residues. CDR3 in DNA: TGCGCCAGCAGCTTGTTGGTAGTATCGAGCGAGCAGTACTTC. This gives the protein CASSLLVVSSEQYF.

Note on this clone: One end of the junction fails to match germline, which may point to a read error. This chain links TRBV19 with TRBJ1-1, with TRBD1 identical over 8 bases. Germline V lookup: CDR1 LNHDA, CDR2 SQIVND (reference sequence). This CDR3 region has 14 residues. CDR3 nucleotides: TGTGCCAGTAGTGAGCGGGACAGGACTGTGTTTTCGGTTTTT. Translating it yields CASSERDRTVFSVF.

This sequence joins TRBV4-3 and TRBJ2-1; unclear D gene. Germline-derived CDR1 and CDR2 are LGHNA and YSLEER. CDR3 length: 15 residues. V lost 0 bases and J 9 bases, leaving 15 bases between the germline ends. The DNA of the CDR3 is TGCGCCAGCAGCCAAGAGATCTACGGTAGTACTGAGCAGTTCTTC. Translation: CASSQEIYGSTEQFF.